This T cell receptor (beta chain) was sequenced in a study of PD-1 blockade in classical Hodgkin lymphoma. Brentuximab vedotin exposure varied, and every patient relapsed after autologous stem cell transplantation. Thawed PBMCs underwent magnetic negative selection to yield purified CD4+ T cells. Complete response, partial response or progressive disease were the best responses. With regard to this clone: What it recognizes is unknown.

Overall study findings and caveats: Compared with healthy donors, newly diagnosed patients reportedly showed lower baseline TCR diversity. CD4+ TCR diversity climbed significantly by C4D1, unlike CD8+ TCR diversity. With respect to the repertoire differences, their causes, possibly disease activity or prior therapy, remain undefined.

Produced via immunoSEQ multiplex PCR; TCRdb's table is partial and in-frame only. The top ten hold 1.6% of the sample, which has 9,500 to 15,000 clones, roughly 80% seen once. Germline CDR1 is SGHNT and CDR2 is YYREEE (reference sequence). This CDR3 is built from 16 residues. Trimming removed 4 bases at V and 0 bases at J, with 16 bases between. This chain links TRBV5-4 with TRBJ1-2, with TRBD1 as a possible D gene (6 bases). Sequencing was performed on CD4+ T cells from blood, taken at baseline. The receptor comes from a human donor with classical Hodgkin lymphoma. The chain's CDR3 is CASSQDLRTANYGYTF. CDR3 DNA: TGTGCCAGCAGCCAAGATCTACGGACAGCTAACTATGGCTACACCTTC.